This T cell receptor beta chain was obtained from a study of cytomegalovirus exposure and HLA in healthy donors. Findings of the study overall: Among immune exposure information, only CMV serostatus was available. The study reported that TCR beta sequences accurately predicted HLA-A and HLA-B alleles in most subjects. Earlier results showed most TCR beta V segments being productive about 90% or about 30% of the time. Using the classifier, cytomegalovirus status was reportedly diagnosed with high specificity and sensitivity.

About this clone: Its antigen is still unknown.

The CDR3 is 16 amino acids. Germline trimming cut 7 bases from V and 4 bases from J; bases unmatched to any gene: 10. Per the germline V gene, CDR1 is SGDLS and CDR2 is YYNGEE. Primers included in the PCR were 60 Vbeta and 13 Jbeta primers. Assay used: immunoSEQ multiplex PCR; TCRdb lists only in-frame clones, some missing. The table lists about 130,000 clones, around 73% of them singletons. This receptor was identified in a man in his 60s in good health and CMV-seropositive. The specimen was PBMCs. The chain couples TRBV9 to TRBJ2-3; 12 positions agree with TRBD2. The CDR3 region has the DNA TGTGCCAGCGGACCTAGCGGGGGGGCCTCCCCAGATACGCAGTATTTT. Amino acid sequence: CASGPSGGASPDTQYF. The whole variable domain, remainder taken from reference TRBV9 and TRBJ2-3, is DSGVTQTPKHLITATGQRVTLRCSPRSGDLSVYWYQQSLDQGLQFLIQYYNGEERAKGNILERFSAQQFPDLHSELNLSSLELGDSALYFCASGPSGGASPDTQYFGPGTRLTVL.